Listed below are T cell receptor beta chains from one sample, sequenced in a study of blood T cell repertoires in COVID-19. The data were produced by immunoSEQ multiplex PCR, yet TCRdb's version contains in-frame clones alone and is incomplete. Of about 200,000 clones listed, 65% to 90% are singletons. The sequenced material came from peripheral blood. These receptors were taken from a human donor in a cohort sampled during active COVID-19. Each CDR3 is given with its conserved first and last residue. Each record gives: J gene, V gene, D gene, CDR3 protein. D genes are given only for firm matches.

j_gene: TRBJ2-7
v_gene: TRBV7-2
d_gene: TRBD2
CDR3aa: CASSLTRGGRGSEQYF

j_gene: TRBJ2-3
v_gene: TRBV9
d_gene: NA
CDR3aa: CASSVATYTDTQYF

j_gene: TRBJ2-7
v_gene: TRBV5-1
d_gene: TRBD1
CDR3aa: CASTGTGSYEQYF

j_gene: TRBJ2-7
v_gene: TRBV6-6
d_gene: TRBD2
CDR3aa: CASTSGSPYEQYF

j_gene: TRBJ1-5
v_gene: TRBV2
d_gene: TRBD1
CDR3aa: CASRSNRGNQPQHF

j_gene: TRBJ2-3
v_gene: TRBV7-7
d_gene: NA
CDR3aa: CASSSGGTDTQYF

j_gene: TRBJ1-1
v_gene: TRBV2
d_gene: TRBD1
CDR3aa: CASSAGGEGTEAFF

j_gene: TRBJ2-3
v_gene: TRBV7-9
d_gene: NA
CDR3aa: CASSLGRALTDTQYF

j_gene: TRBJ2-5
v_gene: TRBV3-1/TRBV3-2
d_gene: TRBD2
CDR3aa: CASSHVRLAVYF

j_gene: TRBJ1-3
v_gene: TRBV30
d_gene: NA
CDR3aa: CAWRGSHSGNTIYF

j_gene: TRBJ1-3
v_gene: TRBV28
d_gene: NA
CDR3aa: CASSSRGRAGNTIYF

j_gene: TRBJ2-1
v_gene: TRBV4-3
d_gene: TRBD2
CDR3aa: CASSQDSAGGPFTYNEQFF

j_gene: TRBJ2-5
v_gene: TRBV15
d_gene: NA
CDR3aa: CATSRGGGEYETQYF

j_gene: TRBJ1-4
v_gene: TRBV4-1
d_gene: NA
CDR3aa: CASSQGEGVGEKLFF

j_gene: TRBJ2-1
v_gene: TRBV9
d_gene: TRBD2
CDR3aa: CASSAGGDPSSYNEQFF

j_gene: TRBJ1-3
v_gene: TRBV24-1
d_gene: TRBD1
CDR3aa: CATSDLLRDRGKNTIYF

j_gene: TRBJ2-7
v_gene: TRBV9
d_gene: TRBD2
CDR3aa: CASSVASGSLLLEQYF

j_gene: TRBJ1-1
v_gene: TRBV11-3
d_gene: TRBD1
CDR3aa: CASSLDRGEAFF

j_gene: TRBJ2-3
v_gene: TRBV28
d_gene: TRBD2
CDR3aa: CASRSSGRSHTQYF

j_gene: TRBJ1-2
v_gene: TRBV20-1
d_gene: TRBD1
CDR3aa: CSASRIGQGVIRGYTF

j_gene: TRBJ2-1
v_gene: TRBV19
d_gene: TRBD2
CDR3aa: CASSKTSGAYNEQFF

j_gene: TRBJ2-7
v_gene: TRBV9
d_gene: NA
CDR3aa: CASSVVLGGEQYF

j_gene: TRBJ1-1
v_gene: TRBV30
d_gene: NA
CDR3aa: CAWGRGAVTEAFF

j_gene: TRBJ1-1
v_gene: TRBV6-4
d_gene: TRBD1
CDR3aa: CASSDSTGEGTEAFF

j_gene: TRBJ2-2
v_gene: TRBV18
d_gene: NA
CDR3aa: CASSPIQLTGELFF

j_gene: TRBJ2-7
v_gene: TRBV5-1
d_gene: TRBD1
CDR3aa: CASSLKDRTPYEQYF

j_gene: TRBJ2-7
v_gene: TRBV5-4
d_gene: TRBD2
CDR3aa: CASSLGTSGSGWQYF

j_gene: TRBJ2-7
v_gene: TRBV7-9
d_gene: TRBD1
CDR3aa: CASSSTGNSYEQYF

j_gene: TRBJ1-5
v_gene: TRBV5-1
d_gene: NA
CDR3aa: CASSLGGNSNQPQHF

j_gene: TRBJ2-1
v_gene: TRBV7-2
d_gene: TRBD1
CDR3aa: CASSSQGLSYNEQFF

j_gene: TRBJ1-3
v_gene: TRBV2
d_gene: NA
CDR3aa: CASSFTGSSGNTIYF